These T cell receptor beta chains were read from a single sample in a study of blood T cell repertoires in COVID-19. The table came from immunoSEQ multiplex PCR; TCRdb's copy has only in-frame clones and leaves some out. The table records roughly 65,000 clones, about three quarters of them present only once. Material: peripheral blood. The receptor set was obtained from a human donor in a cohort sampled during active COVID-19. CDR3s include the opening cysteine and the closing phenylalanine or tryptophan. Each record gives: clone size, V gene, CDR3 protein. Size is stated for part of the rows, as once, few or many counts, or as a class when the clone is expanded.

>.|TRBV7-9
CASSLAGATHEQYF
>.|TRBV2
CASSHLGGGTDIQYF
>.|TRBV4-1
CASSRQSDSYEQYF
>.|TRBV6-2/TRBV6-3
CASNPVVGGHLSNNSPLHF
>.|TRBV5-4
CASSRTSGDQETQYF
>.|TRBV27
CASSRGLAGPYNEQFF
>few|TRBV11-2
CASSLDRTYEQYF
>.|TRBV6-2/TRBV6-3
CASSYGGKSSYEQYF
>.|TRBV5-4
CASSLKPGETQYF
>.|TRBV18
CASSPRGTGEVTQYF
>.|TRBV19
CASSTSGQSFTYGYTF
>few|TRBV7-9
CASNLRAGGNTGELFF